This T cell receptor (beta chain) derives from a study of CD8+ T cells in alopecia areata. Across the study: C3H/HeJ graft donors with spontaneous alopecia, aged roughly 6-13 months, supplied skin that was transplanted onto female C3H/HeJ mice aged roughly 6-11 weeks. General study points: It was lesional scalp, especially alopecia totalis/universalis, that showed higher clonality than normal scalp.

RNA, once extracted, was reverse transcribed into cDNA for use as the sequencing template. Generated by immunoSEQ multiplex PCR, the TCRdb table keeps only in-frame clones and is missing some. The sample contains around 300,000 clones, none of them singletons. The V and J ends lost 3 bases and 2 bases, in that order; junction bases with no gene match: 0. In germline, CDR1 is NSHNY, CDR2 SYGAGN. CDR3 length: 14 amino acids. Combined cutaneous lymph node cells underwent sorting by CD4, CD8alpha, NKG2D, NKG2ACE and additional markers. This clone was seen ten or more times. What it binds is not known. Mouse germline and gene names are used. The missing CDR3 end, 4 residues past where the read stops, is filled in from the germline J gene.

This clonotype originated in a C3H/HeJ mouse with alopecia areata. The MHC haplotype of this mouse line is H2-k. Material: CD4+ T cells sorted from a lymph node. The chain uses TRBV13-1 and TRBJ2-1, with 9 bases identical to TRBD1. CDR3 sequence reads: CASSGQGDYAEQFF. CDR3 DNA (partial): TGTGCCAGCAGTGGACAGGGGGACTATGCT.